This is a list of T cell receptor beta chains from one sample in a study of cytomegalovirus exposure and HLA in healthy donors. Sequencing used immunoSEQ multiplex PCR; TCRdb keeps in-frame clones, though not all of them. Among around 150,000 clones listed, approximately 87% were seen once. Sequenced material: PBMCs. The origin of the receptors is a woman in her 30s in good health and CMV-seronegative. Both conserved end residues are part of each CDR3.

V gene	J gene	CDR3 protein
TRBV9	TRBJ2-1	CASSVDGWKANEQFF
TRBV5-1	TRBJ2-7	CASSLTGYEQYF
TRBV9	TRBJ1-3	CASSAGQGNSGNTIYF
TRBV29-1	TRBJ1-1	CSVVGQITEAFF
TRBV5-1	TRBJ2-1	CASSLGNEQFF
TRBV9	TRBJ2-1	CASSAPLAGGYNEQFF
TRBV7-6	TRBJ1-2	CASSDRQGQGYTF
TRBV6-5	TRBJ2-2	CASSSPEGLHSSELFF
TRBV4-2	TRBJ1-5	CASSQDLDREALQPQHF
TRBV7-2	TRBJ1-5	CASSLDPGGPQHF
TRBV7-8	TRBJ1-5	CASSLYGRNQPQHF
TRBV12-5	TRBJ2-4	CASGLVLPGIVKNIQYF
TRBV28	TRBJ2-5	CASSIQRGLETQYF
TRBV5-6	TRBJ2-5	CASSLGSTSLHF
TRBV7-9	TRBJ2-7	CASSFYSTQLYEQYF
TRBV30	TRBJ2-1	CAWSVRRASGRANEQFF
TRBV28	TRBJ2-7	CASSLNYEQYF
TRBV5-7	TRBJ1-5	CASSPSTGEVNQPQHF
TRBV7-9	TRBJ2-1	CASSLGSGSPNNEQFF
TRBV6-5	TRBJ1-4	CASSYVPGHEKLFF
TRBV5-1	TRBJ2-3	CASSLSGLTDTQYF
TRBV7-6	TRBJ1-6	CASSLGGQGGSPLHF
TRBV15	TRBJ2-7	CATSRVQPGSYEQYF
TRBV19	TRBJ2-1	CASSMDRGSYNEQFF
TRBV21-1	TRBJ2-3	CASIQNRQKQDTQYF
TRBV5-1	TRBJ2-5	CASSVAGGRLETQYF
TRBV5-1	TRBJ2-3	CASKGAYTQYF
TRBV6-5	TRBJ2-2	CASSGGGRGELFF
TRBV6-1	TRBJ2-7	CASSAERESRREQYF
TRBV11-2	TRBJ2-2	CASSFVRTRSTGELFF
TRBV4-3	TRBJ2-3	CASSPQGARAPSTDTQYF
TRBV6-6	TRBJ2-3	CASSYRAGPTDTQYF
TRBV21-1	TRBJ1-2	CASSKILTGFNYGYTF
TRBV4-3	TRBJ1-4	CASSQDLPGQGEKLFF
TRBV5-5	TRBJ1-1	CASSGTTGSF
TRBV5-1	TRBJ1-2	CASSLGRDGNNYGYTF
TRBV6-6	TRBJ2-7	CASTDKREQYF
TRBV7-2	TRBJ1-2	CASSPPLAGVYTF
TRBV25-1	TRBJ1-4	CASSEPGGGEKLFF
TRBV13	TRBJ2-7	CASSPGTSGPTYEQYF
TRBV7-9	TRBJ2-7	CASSPKDQGDEQYF
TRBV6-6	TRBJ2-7	CASSYPGTRGDYEQYF
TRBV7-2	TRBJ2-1	CASSAPWGSSSSYNEQFF
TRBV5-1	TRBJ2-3	CASSYGTSGDTQYF
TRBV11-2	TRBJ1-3	CASSLVGGGRKSGNTIYF
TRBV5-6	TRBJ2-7	CASSLIGSFEQYF
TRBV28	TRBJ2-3	CASSFLDRAGTDTQYF
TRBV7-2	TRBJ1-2	CASSSTGGSGYTF
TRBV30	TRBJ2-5	CAWSVGETQYF
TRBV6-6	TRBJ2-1	CASSPPYNEQFF
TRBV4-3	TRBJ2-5	CASSQDFTTQETQYF